This T cell receptor beta chain was captured in a study of Ad26.COV2.S vaccination and SARS-CoV-2 variants. The table came from immunoSEQ multiplex PCR; TCRdb's copy has only in-frame clones and leaves some out. The sample contains roughly 350,000 clones, around 89% of which appear only once. CDR3 length: 15 residues. Trimming left V 0 bases short and J 2 bases short, with 9 bases between. The germline CDR1 and CDR2 sequences are SGDLS and YYNGEE. Treatment: around 19 received Ad26.COV2.S at low or high dose, single or two shots; 5 received placebo; per-sample allocation not given. Day 63 following the first vaccine or placebo injection was when the samples were taken. An adult of 18-55 years in Boston served as donor. An Ad26 vector expressing Wuhan-strain SARS-CoV-2 spike served as the vaccine.

The chain links TRBV9 to TRBJ2-1; D gene ambiguous. This clonotype originated in a person aged 18 to 65 who received the Ad26.COV2.S COVID-19 vaccine or a placebo. The sample consisted of peripheral blood, taken in a trial of Ad26.COV2.S vaccine versus placebo. The CDR3: CASSVGGNTYNEQFF. The CDR3 bases are TGTGCCAGCAGCGTAGGGGGAAATACCTACAATGAGCAGTTCTTC.